The T cell receptor beta chain under discussion was sequenced for a study of blood T cell repertoires in COVID-19. Background on the study: Sample material is recorded as cDNA or gDNA derived from T cells, B-cell-depleted T cells, or PBMCs.

Per the study methods: Reference gene primer amplification yielded estimated nucleated cell counts. Sequencing was performed with immunoSEQ multiplex PCR; in TCRdb, only in-frame clones are kept and a portion is missing. V, J and clone size are taken as reported in that table, and D and trimming were inferred from the DNA itself. This sample has around 400,000 clones, with around 87% found just once. Enrolled during active infection, Seattle patients were then followed longitudinally. The sample was peripheral blood. The receptor comes from a woman in her fifties or sixties with COVID-19, enrolled during active disease.

CDR3 DNA sequence: TGTGCCAGCAGTCACACAGGAACCTATGGCTACACCTTC. As protein: CASSHTGTYGYTF. The chain couples TRBV6-2 or TRBV6-3 to TRBJ1-2, with D maybe TRBD1 (5 bases). The CDR3 is made up of 13 amino acids. The V end was cut by 5 bases, the J end by 4 bases, with 11 bases between. The germline gives CDR1 MNHEY, CDR2 SVGEGT.